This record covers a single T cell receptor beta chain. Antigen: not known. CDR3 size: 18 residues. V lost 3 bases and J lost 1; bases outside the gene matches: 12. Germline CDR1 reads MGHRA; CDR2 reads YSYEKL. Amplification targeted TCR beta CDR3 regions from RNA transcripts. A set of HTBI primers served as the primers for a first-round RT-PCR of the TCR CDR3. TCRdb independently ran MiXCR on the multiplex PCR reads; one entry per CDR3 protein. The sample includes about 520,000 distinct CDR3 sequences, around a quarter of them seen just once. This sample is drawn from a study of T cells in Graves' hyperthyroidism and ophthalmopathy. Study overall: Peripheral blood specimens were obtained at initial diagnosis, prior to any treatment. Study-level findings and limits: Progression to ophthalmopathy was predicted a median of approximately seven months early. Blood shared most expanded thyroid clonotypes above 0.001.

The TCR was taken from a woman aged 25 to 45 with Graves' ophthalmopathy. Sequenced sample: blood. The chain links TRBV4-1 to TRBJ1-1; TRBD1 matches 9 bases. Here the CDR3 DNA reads TGCGCCAGCAGCCATAGGACAGGGGTCAATTTAAAGAACACTGAAGCTTTCTTT. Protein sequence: CASSHRTGVNLKNTEAFF.